These 2 T cell receptor beta chains share one sample of origin, sequenced in a study of CD8 T cells in Susac syndrome. RNA amounts of roughly 0.5 to 1 ug underwent reverse transcription with random hexamers. TCRdb ran MiXCR on the immunoSEQ multiplex PCR reads and lists one entry per CDR3 protein. This table holds about 300,000 distinct CDR3 sequences, roughly 85% found once. The sequencing sample was made of CD8+ T cells from PBMCs. Receptors originate from a human donor with multiple sclerosis.

The rearrangement links TRBV7-9 to TRBJ2-7; 7 bases line up with TRBD2. This CDR3 has 14 residues. The germline CDR1 and CDR2 sequences are SEHNR and FQNEAQ (reference sequence). The ends lost 6 bases at V and 0 bases at J; junction bases unmatched: 5. The CDR3 sequence is CASSLGGVSYEQYF. CDR3 nucleotides: TGTGCCAGCAGTTTGGGGGGGGTCTCCTACGAGCAGTACTTC.

This rearrangement joins TRBV9 to TRBJ2-7; D unresolved. This CDR3 is built from 13 residues. Germline CDR1 is SGDLS and CDR2 is YYNGEE. Between the trimmed V and J ends, which lost 0 bases and 4 bases, there was a span of 8 bases. CDR3 nucleotides: TGTGCCAGCAGCGTAGGCGAAGGGTACGAGCAGTACTTC. It yields the protein CASSVGEGYEQYF.